These 30 T cell receptor beta chains were sequenced from one sample in a study of T cell responses to AZD1222 COVID-19 vaccine. Libraries were prepared by immunoSEQ multiplex PCR; TCRdb keeps only in-frame clonotypes and omits some of them. This table holds approximately 73,000 clones, nearly 85% found once. The source material was peripheral blood, sampled on day 0 of AZD1222 vaccination. The receptor source for this set is an adult in good health.

V and J are TRBV18 and TRBJ1-5; 7 bases agree with TRBD1. The CDR3 covers 16 residues. Germline values: CDR1 KGHSH, CDR2 LQKENI. V lost 4 bases, J lost 4 bases, and 10 bases stayed unmatched. The CDR3 spells CASSHWDRVANQPQHF. Here the CDR3 DNA reads TGTGCCAGCTCACACTGGGACAGAGTAGCAAATCAGCCCCAGCATTTT.

J is TRBJ2-7 and V is TRBV9; D possibly matches TRBD1 or TRBD2 (5 bases each). V lost 0 bases, J lost 7 bases, and 14 bases lay in between. The CDR3 runs to 14 residues. CDR1 SGDLS and CDR2 YYNGEE come from the germline V gene. CDR3 nucleotide sequence: TGTGCCAGCAGCGTAGGAGGACACGGCGGGGAGCAGTACTTC. It is translated as CASSVGGHGGEQYF.

In the case of this clone: This same CDR3 is encoded by further DNA sequences in the sample. The CDR3 bases are TGTGCCAGCAGCTTATTACGCGGGGGGTACGAGCAGTACTTC. It encodes CASSLLRGGYEQYF. The chain employs TRBV11-2 and TRBJ2-7; 8 bases are shared with TRBD2. The J segment lost 4 bases and the V segment lost 2 bases, leaving 4 bases of the junction unmatched. The germline V gene encodes CDR1 SGHAT and CDR2 FQNNGV. This CDR3 region has 14 residues.

The chain has TRBV2 and TRBJ2-1; a weak D match, TRBD2 (5 bases). Germline V lookup: CDR1 SNHLY, CDR2 FYNNEI. The V end was cut by 4 bases, the J end by 4 bases, with 8 bases between. This CDR3 comprises 13 residues. CDR3 protein: CASSVTTYNEQFF. The CDR3 nucleotides read TGTGCCAGCAGTGTGACTACTTACAATGAGCAGTTCTTC.

The rearrangement uses TRBV7-8 and TRBJ2-1, with TRBD1 matching over 8 bases. The germline gives CDR1 SGHVS, CDR2 FQNEAQ. This CDR3 region has 17 residues. J gave up 1 base and V 5 bases, and 10 bases lay outside the gene matches. The CDR3 sequence: CASSQWAGGASYNEQFF. The CDR3 nucleotides read TGTGCCAGCAGCCAATGGGCAGGGGGCGCATCCTACAATGAGCAGTTCTTC.

V gene TRBV6-5 combines with J gene TRBJ1-2, with D unresolved. V shed 2 bases and J shed 5 bases, with 9 bases lying between them. The germline gives CDR1 MNHEY, CDR2 SVGAGI. The CDR3 has 13 amino acids. CDR3 in amino acids: CASSYTTQYGYTF. DNA for the CDR3: TGTGCCAGCAGTTACACCACCCAATATGGCTACACCTTC.

Comments on this clone: At one of its ends the junction is not consistent with the germline gene, which may arise from a read error. CDR3 DNA sequence: TGCGCCAGCAGCTCTCGTGGGGGCACAGACACGCAGTATTTT. Translation: CASSSRGGTDTQYF. This chain links TRBV5-1 with TRBJ2-3; a possible D gene is TRBD1 (6 bases). The CDR3 extends over 14 amino acids. CDR1 SGHRS and CDR2 YFSETQ come from the germline V gene.

The CDR3 sequence is CASSPGLAGSEQFF. CDR3 bases: TGTGCCAGCTCACCGGGACTAGCGGGAAGTGAGCAGTTCTTC. This sequence joins TRBV3-1 (or the pseudogene TRBV3-2) and TRBJ2-1; 13 bases align to TRBD2. The CDR3 runs to 14 residues. CDR1 is LGHDT and CDR2 is YNNKEL in the germline V gene (reference sequence). V shed 8 bases and J 9 bases; nucleotides not matched to a gene: 7.

The chain joins TRBV5-4 to TRBJ2-3, with a possible D match to TRBD2 (6 bases). From germline, CDR1 is SGHNT and CDR2 YYREEE (reference sequence). V was cut by 4 bases and J by 2 bases, with 17 bases left in between. The CDR3 loop spans 16 amino acids. The CDR3: CASSLKDYYNTDTQYF. As DNA, the CDR3 is TGTGCCAGCAGCCTTAAGGACTATTACAACACAGATACGCAGTATTTT.

This sequence joins TRBV7-9 and TRBJ2-5; D remains unclear. Germline CDR1 and CDR2: SEHNR and FQNEAQ (reference sequence). V was cut by 3 bases and J by 5 bases, with 13 bases left in between. The CDR3 spans 14 residues. The CDR3 bases are TGTGCCAGCAGCTTCTTGAACGATATGGAGACCCAGTACTTC. Its protein product is CASSFLNDMETQYF.

The rearrangement joins TRBV10-1 to TRBJ2-2; D ambiguous. Germline loops: CDR1 WNHNN, CDR2 SYGVQD (reference sequence). The CDR3 has 14 amino acids. V lost 2 bases and J lost 1, with 5 bases in between. Written as DNA, the CDR3 is TGCGCCAGCAGTGAGAGTAGGAACACCGGGGAGCTGTTTTTT. This codes for CASSESRNTGELFF.

This sequence joins TRBV7-2 and TRBJ1-2; the match to TRBD1 covers 7 bases. Germline lookup yields CDR1 SGHTA and CDR2 FQGNSA. J was trimmed by 4 bases and V by 2 bases; bases with no gene match: 10. This CDR3 region has 16 residues. The CDR3: CASSLLGDRVLYGYTF. The DNA of the CDR3 is TGTGCCAGCAGCTTACTAGGGGACAGAGTGCTCTATGGCTACACCTTC. Full variable domain (rest looked up from reference TRBV7-2 and TRBJ1-2): GAGVSQSPSNKVTEKGKDVELRCDPISGHTALYWYRQSLGQGLEFLIYFQGNSAPDKSGLPSDRFSAERTGGSVSTLTIQRTQQEDSAVYLCASSLLGDRVLYGYTFGSGTRLTVV.

The V call is TRBV5-6, the J call TRBJ2-7; 12 positions agree with TRBD2. J was trimmed by 3 bases and V by 1 base; bases with no gene match: 2. From germline, CDR1 is SGHDT and CDR2 YYEEEE. The CDR3 runs 15 residues. CDR3 region: CASSLRGLAGYEQYF. DNA for the CDR3: TGTGCCAGCAGCTTGCGGGGACTAGCGGGCTACGAGCAGTACTTC.

V gene TRBV29-1 combines with J gene TRBJ1-4; maybe TRBD1 (5 bases). CDR1 is SQVTM, CDR2 ANQGSEA, per germline. The CDR3 has 11 residues. V was trimmed by 4 bases and J by 8 bases, leaving 8 bases between them. CDR3 nucleotides: TGCAGCGTTGTAAGGGGCGAAAAACTGTTTTTT. Amino acid sequence: CSVVRGEKLFF.

This clone came up once. The chain is built from TRBV6-4 and TRBJ1-1; D is uncertain. Trimming left V 6 bases short and J 1 base short, with 12 bases between. Per germline, CDR1 MRHNA and CDR2 SNTAGT. The CDR3 consists of 14 residues. CDR3 nucleotides: TGTGCCAGCAGGGCTCAGGCGGGGAACACTGAAGCTTTCTTT. Translated, it gives CASRAQAGNTEAFF.

J is TRBJ2-3 and V is TRBV5-5, with TRBD1 identical over 9 bases. Germline CDR1 reads SGHKS; CDR2 reads YYEKEE (reference sequence). The CDR3 is 16 residues long. V trimming: 3 bases; J trimming: 5 bases; junction bases outside the gene matches: 10. The CDR3, as DNA: TGTGCCAGCAGCTCTGTCACAGGGGGCGTAAGAGATACGCAGTATTTT. Encoded protein: CASSSVTGGVRDTQYF.

The gene calls are TRBV6-5 and TRBJ2-3, with no clear D. This CDR3 contains 11 residues. The germline CDR1 and CDR2 sequences are MNHEY and SVGAGI. Trimming pared 6 bases from V and 2 bases from J, leaving 3 bases between. The CDR3 DNA follows: TGTGCCAGCAGGTTCACAGATACGCAGTATTTT. Translation gives CASRFTDTQYF.

This chain uses TRBV13 with TRBJ2-2; a weak D match, TRBD2 (6 bases). Looked up from germline, CDR1 is PRHDT and CDR2 is FYEKMQ (reference sequence). V was trimmed by 2 bases and J by 1 base, leaving 11 bases between them. The CDR3 runs 16 residues. CDR3: CASSLMAGKNTGELFF. For the CDR3, the DNA is TGTGCCAGCAGCTTAATGGCGGGAAAGAACACCGGGGAGCTGTTTTTT.

DNA for the CDR3: TGTGCCAGCAGTGAGAGGCGGGAGTCCGGGGAGCAGTACTTC. This sequence encodes CASSERRESGEQYF. The rearrangement uses TRBV2 and TRBJ2-7; 7 bases map to TRBD2. Germline-derived CDR1 and CDR2 are SNHLY and FYNNEI. J was trimmed by 7 bases and V by 3 bases; bases with no gene match: 9. This CDR3 is 14 amino acids long.

The chain uses TRBV5-1 and TRBJ1-5; D may be TRBD1 (6 bases). The CDR3 is 15 amino acids. Germline V gives CDR1 SGHRS, CDR2 YFSETQ. V was cut by 0 bases and J by 8 bases, with 15 bases left in between. CDR3 region: CASSLAGGGAEPQHF. The CDR3 bases are TGCGCCAGCAGCTTGGCCGGTGGGGGCGCGGAGCCCCAGCATTTT.

This rearrangement joins TRBV19 to TRBJ1-2; 8 bases fit TRBD1. CDR3 length: 15 amino acids. Per the germline V gene, CDR1 is LNHDA and CDR2 is SQIVND (reference sequence). V shed 3 bases, J shed 3 bases, and the junction held 6 bases outside the gene matches. Written as DNA, the CDR3 is TGTGCCAGTAGTATCCCGGCAGGGGGCGACTATGGCTACACCTTC. This encodes CASSIPAGGDYGYTF.

V and J are TRBV11-3 and TRBJ2-6; possibly TRBD2 for D (6 bases). Deletions cut 5 bases from V and 0 bases from J, with 8 bases between. The CDR3 consists of 15 residues. CDR1 is SGHNT, CDR2 YENEEA, per germline. The CDR3 sequence: CASSLGGSGANVLTF. The CDR3, as DNA: TGTGCCAGCAGCCTCGGGGGCTCTGGGGCCAACGTCCTGACTTTC.

The chain carries TRBV5-5 and TRBJ1-1; TRBD1 agrees at 11 bases. This CDR3 region has 14 residues. Trimming at V came to 3 bases and at J to 5 bases, leaving 3 bases not matched to a gene. Germline CDR1 reads SGHKS; CDR2 reads YYEKEE (reference sequence). This CDR3 reads CASSSGQGATEAFF. The CDR3 DNA is TGTGCCAGCAGCTCCGGACAGGGGGCGACTGAAGCTTTCTTT.

This chain joins TRBV10-3 and TRBJ1-4, with D unresolved. Germline V lookup: CDR1 ENHRY, CDR2 SYGVKD. There are 13 residues in the CDR3. Trimming took 8 bases from V and 0 from J, leaving 7 bases between them. CDR3 DNA: TGTGCCATCGCGGGGACAACTAATGAAAAACTGTTTTTT. Translated: CAIAGTTNEKLFF.

The chain uses TRBV10-3 and TRBJ1-1, with D tentatively TRBD1 (5 bases). Deletions cut 3 bases from V and 2 bases from J, with 19 bases between. Per the germline V gene, CDR1 is ENHRY and CDR2 is SYGVKD. The CDR3 covers 17 residues. CDR3 DNA: TGTGCCATCAGTGACCCCGAGAAGGAGGGGTACAACACTGAAGCTTTCTTT. This sequence encodes CAISDPEKEGYNTEAFF.

The chain uses TRBV5-1 and TRBJ1-5, with D perhaps TRBD1 (6 bases). Trimming shortened V by 0 bases and J by 1 base, and 11 bases separated the two germline ends. The germline gives CDR1 SGHRS, CDR2 YFSETQ. CDR3 length: 16 amino acids. This CDR3 is CASSLEGGASNQPQHF. DNA of the CDR3: TGCGCCAGCAGCTTGGAGGGGGGCGCGAGCAATCAGCCCCAGCATTTT.

The chain combines TRBV29-1 with TRBJ2-5, with D perhaps matching TRBD1 or TRBD2 (7 bases each). Germline V gives CDR1 SQVTM, CDR2 ANQGSEA. The CDR3 is 14 amino acids. V shed 6 bases and J shed 4 bases, with 18 bases lying between them. CDR3 region: CSVTQGGMTETQYF. The CDR3 nucleotides read TGCAGCGTCACGCAGGGGGGGATGACAGAGACCCAGTACTTC.

For the CDR3, the DNA is TGTGCCAGCAGTGACGACGGACAGGGGGGATCTGGGGCCAACGTCCTGACTTTC. Translation gives CASSDDGQGGSGANVLTF. The chain couples TRBV6-4 to TRBJ2-6; TRBD1 matches at 10 bases. The CDR3 extends over 18 amino acids. Germline CDR1 is MRHNA and CDR2 is SNTAGT. V lost 2 bases and J lost 1; bases outside the gene matches: 5.

This sequence joins TRBV29-1 and TRBJ2-2; D gene ambiguous. The CDR3 is 15 amino acids. Germline values: CDR1 SQVTM, CDR2 ANQGSEA. V lost 2 bases, J lost 2 bases, and 12 bases lay in between. The CDR3 spells CSVENVRINTGELFF. In nucleotides, the CDR3 is TGCAGCGTTGAAAACGTGCGGATAAACACCGGGGAGCTGTTTTTT.

The chain couples TRBV7-2 to TRBJ1-5; D ambiguous. This CDR3 has 15 amino acids. CDR1 and CDR2 from the germline V gene are SGHTA and FQGNSA. Trimming left V 2 bases short and J 3 bases short, with 11 bases between. The chain's CDR3 is CASSLNRDSNQPQHF. CDR3 nucleotides: TGTGCCAGCAGCTTAAATAGGGATTCCAATCAGCCCCAGCATTTT.